These T cell receptor beta chains were read from a single sample in a study of CD8+ T cells in alopecia areata. Produced via immunoSEQ multiplex PCR; TCRdb's table is partial and in-frame only. The sample gives under 15,000 clones, roughly 55% of which show up once; roughly 21% is in the top ten. Material: skin. These receptors were collected from a human donor with alopecia areata. Each CDR3 is given with its conserved first and last residue. The order of the fields is CDR3 DNA, CDR3 protein, J gene, V gene, clone size, D gene. A D gene is named only where the DNA matches it firmly. A row's size may be missing; if present it is once, few, many or a size class.

TGTGCCTGGAACGAGGGGAGCTCCTACAATGAGCAGTTCTTC | CAWNEGSSYNEQFF | TRBJ2-1 | TRBV30 | few | NA
TGTGCCAGCAGATTAATCGGGACAGGGGGAGGGAGAGCTTTCTTT | CASRLIGTGGGRAFF | TRBJ1-1 | TRBV28 | NA | TRBD1
TGTGCCAGCAGCCCCCCGCTTGGTGGGCGAAGAAATGAGCAGTTCTTC | CASSPPLGGRRNEQFF | TRBJ2-1 | TRBV14 | NA | NA
TGCGCCAGCAGCTTGTGGGACAGGGTAATCAATGAGCAGTTCTTC | CASSLWDRVINEQFF | TRBJ2-1 | TRBV5-1 | NA | TRBD1
TGTGCCAGCGCTGAATGGCTCGACGCAGATACGCAGTATTTT | CASAEWLDADTQYF | TRBJ2-3 | TRBV7-2 | NA | NA
TGTGCCAGCAGCCCGTCCTACGAGCAGTACTTC | CASSPSYEQYF | TRBJ2-7 | TRBV7-9 | NA | NA
TGTGCCAGCAGCCTCCCCGGTAACACTGAAGCTTTCTTT | CASSLPGNTEAFF | TRBJ1-1 | TRBV14 | few | NA
TGCGCCAGCAGCCAGTCAGAAAGCTCCTACGAGCAGTACTTC | CASSQSESSYEQYF | TRBJ2-7 | TRBV4-3 | NA | NA
TGTGCCAGCACCTCTCGACACCTAGATACGCAGTATTTT | CASTSRHLDTQYF | TRBJ2-3 | TRBV6-6 | few | NA
TGTGCCAGCAGTCTCCACTATGCGGCTTTCTTT | CASSLHYAAFF | TRBJ1-1 | TRBV28 | NA | NA
TGTGCCAGCAGCTTGCTATGGCACGACTATGGCTACACCTTC | CASSLLWHDYGYTF | TRBJ1-2 | TRBV5-5 | few | NA
TGTGCCACCACGCTTTACAGGGATGGCTACACCTTC | CATTLYRDGYTF | TRBJ1-2 | TRBV28 | NA | NA
TGTGCCAGCAGCCCCCGCAGGACTAGCGCCGAGCAGTACTTC | CASSPRRTSAEQYF | TRBJ2-7 | TRBV7-3 | NA | TRBD2
TGTGCCAGCAGTTTTGGGACAGGGAACTACGAGCAGTACTTC | CASSFGTGNYEQYF | TRBJ2-7 | TRBV28 | NA | TRBD1
TGTGCCAGCAGCGTAGGTGCAGGGACGGACTATGGCTACACCTTC | CASSVGAGTDYGYTF | TRBJ1-2 | TRBV9 | NA | NA
TGTGCCAGCAGTCCAGATAGGACAGCGAACACTGAAGCTTTCTTT | CASSPDRTANTEAFF | TRBJ1-1 | TRBV6-5 | NA | NA
TGTGCCATCAGTGAGTCTAGCGGGGCCCGTGCCGGGGCCAACGTCCTGACTTTC | CAISESSGARAGANVLTF | TRBJ2-6 | TRBV10-3 | once | TRBD2
TGCGCCAGCAGCTTGACGGGACAGGGGGCGAACACCGGGGAGCTGTTTTTT | CASSLTGQGANTGELFF | TRBJ2-2 | TRBV5-1 | NA | TRBD1
TGTGCCTGGAACGAGGGGGCGAGGTATGGCTACACCTTC | CAWNEGARYGYTF | TRBJ1-2 | TRBV30 | NA | TRBD1
TGTGCCACCAGCAGAGATGCACGGGGGGAGCCCCAGCATTTT | CATSRDARGEPQHF | TRBJ1-5 | TRBV15 | few | NA
TGCGCCAGCAGCTGGACAGGGAACTACGAGCAGTACTTC | CASSWTGNYEQYF | TRBJ2-7 | TRBV5-1 | NA | TRBD1
TGTGCCAGCAGCTTAAGAGGCTGGGGCAATCAGCCCCAGCATTTT | CASSLRGWGNQPQHF | TRBJ1-5 | TRBV7-8 | NA | NA
TGCGCCAGCAGCCAACCAGGGGCTTACAATGAGCAGTTCTTC | CASSQPGAYNEQFF | TRBJ2-1 | TRBV4-1 | once | NA
TGTGCCAGCAGCTCGAGGAGCAATCTCCTAGCCAAAAACATTCAGTACTTC | CASSSRSNLLAKNIQYF | TRBJ2-4 | TRBV5-6 | NA | NA
TGTGCCAGCAGTGACTCCGGGGATAGCGGGGATGAGCAGTTCTTC | CASSDSGDSGDEQFF | TRBJ2-1 | TRBV6-4 | NA | TRBD2
TGTGCCAGCAGTCACCAAGACTCTCCCGCCTACGAGCAGTACTTC | CASSHQDSPAYEQYF | TRBJ2-7 | TRBV28 | NA | NA
TGTGCCATCAGATCGTTTCCGTCCTTTAGAGAGCAGTACTTC | CAIRSFPSFREQYF | TRBJ2-5 | TRBV10-3 | few | NA
TGTGCCAGCAGTCCCTCGGGTCCAACCTACGAGCAGTACTTC | CASSPSGPTYEQYF | TRBJ2-7 | TRBV27 | NA | NA
TGTGCCAGCAGCTTAGATGGCACTAGCGGGATCTCAGATACGCAGTATTTT | CASSLDGTSGISDTQYF | TRBJ2-3 | TRBV7-3 | few | TRBD2
TGTGCCAGCAGCGTAGATGGTCTAGCGGGCCGCGCGAACACCGGGGAGCTGTTTTTT | CASSVDGLAGRANTGELFF | TRBJ2-2 | TRBV9 | NA | TRBD2
TGCAGCGTTGAAGATCGGGACAGGGGGCGCAGATCGTACAATGAGCAGTTCTTC | CSVEDRDRGRRSYNEQFF | TRBJ2-1 | TRBV29-1 | NA | TRBD1
TGTGCCAGCAGTTTAGCGGGAGGTCCCTACGAGCAGTACTTC | CASSLAGGPYEQYF | TRBJ2-7 | TRBV27 | few | TRBD2
TGTGCCAGCAGCCAAGCTGATTCAGCTGGACAATTTAATTCACCCCTCCACTTT | CASSQADSAGQFNSPLHF | TRBJ1-6 | TRBV14 | NA | NA
TGTGCCAGCAGTTTACTAGCGGGAGAAGACCAAGAGACCCAGTACTTC | CASSLLAGEDQETQYF | TRBJ2-5 | TRBV4-2 | few | TRBD2
TGTGCCATCAGTGAGTCGAAAGGAGCTGGGGCCAACGTCCTGACTTTC | CAISESKGAGANVLTF | TRBJ2-6 | TRBV10-3 | NA | NA
TGTGCCAGCAGCGCCAGACAGGGGGCGGCCGGGGAGCTGTTTTTT | CASSARQGAAGELFF | TRBJ2-2 | TRBV7-2 | NA | TRBD1
TGTGCCAGCACCATGAACACTGAAGCTTTCTTT | CASTMNTEAFF | TRBJ1-1 | TRBV6-5 | NA | NA
TGTGCCAGCAGTTTAGGGACTAGCGGCGAGCAGTTCTTC | CASSLGTSGEQFF | TRBJ2-1 | TRBV28 | large | TRBD2
TGTGCCAGTAGTACCGGGATCACTGAAGCTTTCTTT | CASSTGITEAFF | TRBJ1-1 | TRBV19 | NA | NA
TGTGCCAGCTCACCGGTGGGCACAGATACGCAGTATTTT | CASSPVGTDTQYF | TRBJ2-3 | TRBV18 | NA | NA
TGCAGCGTTGTGGGAACGGTCGAGCAGTACTTC | CSVVGTVEQYF | TRBJ2-7 | TRBV29-1 | few | NA
TGCGCCAGCAGCCAAGATGTAGGATGGGGGAAACGCTCCGAGCAGTACTTC | CASSQDVGWGKRSEQYF | TRBJ2-7 | TRBV4-3 | NA | NA
TGTGCCAGCAGTAGCCCGGGACAGGGCTACGAGCAGTACTTC | CASSSPGQGYEQYF | TRBJ2-7 | TRBV6-6 | NA | TRBD1
TGTGCCAGTAGTATAGGGGGAGGGCGTGACTATGGCTACACCTTC | CASSIGGGRDYGYTF | TRBJ1-2 | TRBV19 | NA | NA
TGTGCCAGCAGTGCGGTAGCGGGAGACGTAAATGAGCAGTTCTTC | CASSAVAGDVNEQFF | TRBJ2-1 | TRBV6-1 | NA | TRBD2
TGTGCCTGGAGTTCCCCGGGAACCTTCCAAGAGACCCAGTACTTC | CAWSSPGTFQETQYF | TRBJ2-5 | TRBV30 | NA | NA
TGTGCCAGCAGTTTATCGGGAGCAGGTGAAAAACTGTTTTTT | CASSLSGAGEKLFF | TRBJ1-4 | TRBV27 | NA | NA
TGTGCCAGCGGAACTGTAGGACAGATAGATACGCAGTATTTT | CASGTVGQIDTQYF | TRBJ2-3 | TRBV7-9 | NA | NA
TGTGCCTGGAGTGCCCCCAATGAGCAGTTCTTC | CAWSAPNEQFF | TRBJ2-1 | TRBV30 | NA | NA
TGTGCCTGGAGTGTACCCTGGACAGGAATAAAGATGAACACTGAAGCTTTCTTT | CAWSVPWTGIKMNTEAFF | TRBJ1-1 | TRBV30 | NA | TRBD1
TGTGCCACCCGACTGGGAACGTCCTATGGCTACACCTTC | CATRLGTSYGYTF | TRBJ1-2 | TRBV6-1 | once | NA
TGTGCCAGCTCACCACAGAGGGAGGCACCCGGGGAGCTGTTTTTT | CASSPQREAPGELFF | TRBJ2-2 | TRBV18 | medium-sized | NA
TGTGCTAGCAGACAGGGGGCCTACAATGAGCAGTTCTTC | CASRQGAYNEQFF | TRBJ2-1 | TRBV12-5 | few | TRBD1
TGTGCCAGCAGCCCAACGGCACTGGAAAACACCATATATTTT | CASSPTALENTIYF | TRBJ1-3 | TRBV7-6 | NA | NA
TGTGCCAGCAGTTACTCGGGCAGTCAAAACTATGGCTACACCTTC | CASSYSGSQNYGYTF | TRBJ1-2 | TRBV6-5 | few | NA
TGTGCCAGCCTGGGACAGAGTACCTACGAGCAGTACTTC | CASLGQSTYEQYF | TRBJ2-7 | TRBV2 | NA | TRBD1
TGTGCCAGCAGTTTCCGGAGTACAGATACGCAGTATTTT | CASSFRSTDTQYF | TRBJ2-3 | TRBV28 | NA | NA